These 10 T cell receptor beta chains were all obtained from the same sample, sequenced in a study of blood T cells in healthy people across ages. It was with a sample-barcoded 5' primer and a J-beta primer mix that a second PCR of roughly 7 to 12 cycles was run. MiXCR, run by TCRdb on the 5' RACE reads, gives a single entry per CDR3 protein. This table has about 800,000 distinct CDR3 sequences, more than 20% appearing once. The same sample was also studied in work on T cells of mothers and their children.

What was sequenced was blood. These receptors came from a boy aged 10-17 years in good health.

V usage is TRBV4-3 and J usage is TRBJ2-5; TRBD2 aligns across 7 bases. The DNA matches TRBJ2-1 better at its end, which makes the J call doubtful. The CDR3 totals 16 residues. Germline V gives CDR1 LGHNA, CDR2 YSLEER. CDR3 sequence (DNA): TGCGCCAGCAGCCAAGATTACGGGAGCGGGATCCATGAGCAGTTCTTC. This gives the protein CASSQDYGSGIHEQFF.

The gene calls are TRBV7-9 and TRBJ1-6; 8 bases are a match to TRBD1. CDR3 length: 16 residues. Germline V gives CDR1 SEHNR, CDR2 FQNEAQ (reference sequence). The V and J ends lost 2 bases and 7 bases, in that order; junction bases with no gene match: 7. CDR3 DNA: TGTGCCAGCAGCTTATCTTTAGCAGGGGGCAATTCACCCCTCCACTTT. This gives the protein CASSLSLAGGNSPLHF.

The V call is TRBV29-1, the J call TRBJ2-7, with 7 bases that match TRBD2. The CDR3 has 14 residues. V was clipped by 3 bases and J by 3 bases; unmatched bases: 8. The germline V gene encodes CDR1 SQVTM and CDR2 ANQGSEA. This CDR3 is CSVEAGAGDYEQYF. In nucleotides, the CDR3 is TGCAGCGTTGAGGCTGGGGCGGGGGACTACGAGCAGTACTTC.

This clonotype was counted only a few times. V and J are TRBV6-2 or TRBV6-3 and TRBJ2-2, with 9 bases identical to TRBD1. The germline CDR1 and CDR2 sequences are MNHEY and SVGEGT. Trimming at V came to 4 bases and at J to 3 bases, leaving 3 bases not matched to a gene. The CDR3 totals 15 residues. CDR3 DNA: TGTGCCAGCAGTTGGACAGGGGTACACACCGGGGAGCTGTTTTTT. Protein: CASSWTGVHTGELFF.

This chain's CDR3 is CASYNLAKNIQYF. CDR3 nucleotide sequence: TGTGCCAGCTACAACCTAGCCAAAAACATTCAGTACTTC. This chain links TRBV28 with TRBJ2-4; D is unresolved. The V and J ends lost 8 bases and 0 bases respectively, with 8 bases between them. From germline, CDR1 is MDHEN and CDR2 SYDVKM. This CDR3 contains 13 residues.

This clonotype came up a few times. The chain recombines TRBV24-1 with TRBJ1-4; D is uncertain. The V and J ends lost 3 bases and 8 bases respectively, with 18 bases between them. This CDR3 has 16 residues. Germline loops: CDR1 KGHDR, CDR2 SFDVKD. The CDR3 sequence: CATSDPDEGPLEKLFF. CDR3 DNA: TGTGCCACCAGTGATCCTGACGAGGGCCCTCTAGAAAAACTGTTTTTT.

This sequence joins TRBV20-1 and TRBJ1-2; D gene uncertain. V dropped 0 bases and J dropped 3 bases, with 20 bases sitting between them. The CDR3 covers 17 residues. Germline CDR1 reads DFQATT; CDR2 reads SNEGSKA (reference sequence). CDR3: CSARDRFILLGHYGYTF. The CDR3, as DNA: TGCAGTGCTAGAGATCGGTTTATACTCCTTGGCCACTATGGCTACACCTTC.

This clonotype was counted between two and nine times. V gene TRBV7-2 combines with J gene TRBJ1-4; the D gene is possibly TRBD1 (6 bases). From germline, CDR1 is SGHTA and CDR2 FQGNSA. The CDR3 is made up of 18 amino acids. Deletions cut 4 bases from V and 7 bases from J, with 25 bases between. CDR3 sequence (DNA): TGTGCCAGCAGCTCCTCCAGGCACACAGGGTTGGGGAGTGAAAAACTGTTTTTT. Translation gives CASSSSRHTGLGSEKLFF.

The chain recombines TRBV4-3 with TRBJ2-7; D uncertain. The length of the CDR3 is 19 residues. The ends were cut back, 0 bases at V and 2 bases at J, with 23 bases in the middle. CDR1 LGHNA and CDR2 YSLEER come from the germline V gene. CDR3 nucleotide sequence: TGCGCCAGCAGCCAAGATATCCCCGCACTCATCCCCGGGCCCTACGAGCAGTACTTC. Translation gives CASSQDIPALIPGPYEQYF.

Comment on this clonotype: Given a much more abundant clone one base away, this may be a read error. The CDR3 reads CASSQWTGGSYNEQFF. The CDR3 coding sequence is TGCGCCAGCAGCCAATGGACAGGGGGCTCCTACAATGAGCAGTTCTTC. This chain joins TRBV4-1 and TRBJ2-1; 10 bases fit TRBD1. With V trimmed by 2 bases and J by 0 bases, 1 base remained unmatched. This CDR3 has 16 residues. The germline V gene encodes CDR1 MGHRA and CDR2 YSYEKL.